The 32 T cell receptor beta chains below were found in one sample sequenced in a study of blood T cell repertoires in COVID-19. Some clones are missing from TCRdb's copy, which holds only in-frame ones; the method was immunoSEQ multiplex PCR. The sample lists 120,000 to 150,000 clones; just over 85% were seen once. The sample consisted of peripheral blood. The receptors were gathered from a woman aged 55-75 years with acute or convalescent COVID-19.

This clone was seen just once. The V gene is TRBV28, the J gene TRBJ1-2; a weak D match, TRBD1 (6 bases). Per germline, CDR1 MDHEN and CDR2 SYDVKM. The CDR3 sequence is 14 residues long. Trimming removed 2 bases from V and 8 bases from J, with 15 bases in between. As DNA, the CDR3 is TGTGCCAGCAGTTTAATTGTGGGGGCTCGGGGCTACACCTTC. This gives the protein CASSLIVGARGYTF.

V and J are TRBV5-1 and TRBJ2-3, with a tentative D call TRBD2 (5 bases). The V and J ends lost 4 bases and 5 bases respectively, with 11 bases between them. This CDR3 region has 13 residues. The germline V gene has CDR1 SGHRS and CDR2 YFSETQ. For the CDR3, the DNA is TGCGCCAGCAGCCGACTCGAGGGAGATACGCAGTATTTT. Amino acids: CASSRLEGDTQYF.

This chain uses TRBV4-2 with TRBJ2-1; 11 bases map to TRBD2. CDR3 length: 18 amino acids. Germline-derived CDR1 and CDR2 are LGHNA and YNFKEQ. With V trimmed by 1 base and J by 4 bases, 9 bases remained unmatched. CDR3 sequence: CASSQGGSTSGGYNEQFF. The DNA for the CDR3 is TGTGCCAGCAGCCAAGGGGGATCCACTAGCGGGGGTTACAATGAGCAGTTCTTC.

This chain joins TRBV7-2 and TRBJ2-1, with 8 positions matching TRBD2. The CDR3 runs to 14 residues. Trimming cost V 9 bases and J 0 bases; bases outside gene matches: 4. Germline CDR1 reads SGHTA; CDR2 reads FQGNSA. In DNA form, the CDR3 reads TGTGCCAGTAAACGGGGGGGCTCCTACAATGAGCAGTTCTTC. Translating gives CASKRGGSYNEQFF.

The rearrangement links TRBV12-5 to TRBJ1-3; D remains unclear. V was pared by 5 bases and J by 0 bases, with 8 bases between. CDR1 LGHNT and CDR2 FRNRAP come from the germline V gene. The CDR3 consists of 14 residues. The CDR3 region has the DNA TGTGCTAGTGGTAGGAGGGTCTCTGGAAACACCATATATTTT. Translation gives CASGRRVSGNTIYF.

This chain connects TRBV12-3 or TRBV12-4 to TRBJ2-1; a possible D gene is TRBD2 (5 bases). The CDR3 runs to 13 residues. The V end was cut by 3 bases, the J end by 5 bases, with 8 bases between. The CDR3 loop reads CASSLFGNNEQFF. The CDR3 coding sequence is TGTGCCAGCAGTTTGTTCGGGAACAATGAGCAGTTCTTC.

This sequence joins TRBV7-9 and TRBJ1-1; 9 nucleotides match TRBD1. This CDR3 spans 14 amino acids. V trimming: 4 bases; J trimming: 5 bases; junction bases outside the gene matches: 5. Germline loops: CDR1 SEHNR, CDR2 FQNEAQ (reference sequence). The CDR3, as DNA: TGTGCCAGCAGCTCACTCGGGACAGGGACTGAAGCTTTCTTT. This encodes CASSSLGTGTEAFF.

CDR3 protein: CASSKGRERSTDTQYF. The CDR3 DNA sequence: TGTGCCAGTAGCAAGGGGAGGGAACGAAGCACAGATACGCAGTATTTT. The chain carries TRBV19 and TRBJ2-3; 7 nucleotides agree with TRBD2. Trimming cost V 6 bases and J 0 bases; bases outside gene matches: 9. The CDR3 is made up of 16 amino acids. The V gene's germline CDR1 is LNHDA and CDR2 SQIVND (reference sequence).

The chain links TRBV9 to TRBJ1-4; TRBD1 aligns across 7 bases. The CDR3 sequence is 14 residues long. V lost 3 bases to trimming and J lost 5 bases; unmatched junction nucleotides: 4. Germline values: CDR1 SGDLS, CDR2 YYNGEE. CDR3 DNA sequence: TGTGCCAGCAGCGGACCGACAGGGAATGAAAAACTGTTTTTT. Protein sequence: CASSGPTGNEKLFF.

V usage is TRBV6-5 and J usage is TRBJ2-6, with D unclear. The V gene's germline CDR1 is MNHEY and CDR2 SVGAGI. This CDR3 is built from 14 residues. V was pared by 5 bases and J by 2 bases, with 7 bases between. In DNA, the CDR3 is TGTGCCAGCAGTCTAGTCGCTGGGGCCAACGTCCTGACTTTC. It yields the protein CASSLVAGANVLTF.

This chain joins TRBV11-3 and TRBJ2-1, with 9 nucleotides matching TRBD1. Germline V CDR1 and CDR2: SGHNT, YENEEA. This CDR3 spans 15 amino acids. Trimming cost V 1 base and J 6 bases; bases outside gene matches: 4. The CDR3 coding sequence is TGTGCCAGCAGCTTAGGGGACAGGGTAGGCAATGAGCAGTTCTTC. It is translated as CASSLGDRVGNEQFF.

This clone showed up just once. The chain couples TRBV12-5 to TRBJ1-5, with unresolved D. Trimming removed 2 bases from V and 4 bases from J, with 9 bases in between. Germline CDR1 reads LGHNT; CDR2 reads FRNRAP. There are 14 residues in the CDR3. The CDR3 DNA reads as TGTGCTAGTGGTTTGCCTTACACGAATCAGCCCCAGCATTTT. Translated: CASGLPYTNQPQHF.

V usage is TRBV3-1 (or the pseudogene TRBV3-2) and J usage is TRBJ1-4; 7 nucleotides line up with TRBD1. The V gene's germline CDR1 is LGHDT and CDR2 YNNKEL (reference sequence). The V gene end was trimmed by 0 bases and the J gene end by 6 bases; junction bases not matched to a gene: 7. The CDR3 is 16 amino acids. The CDR3 DNA is TGTGCCAGCAGCCAAGATGCGACAGGGTCATATGAAAAACTGTTTTTT. It yields the protein CASSQDATGSYEKLFF.

The V and J genes are TRBV2 and TRBJ2-7; tentative D call: TRBD1 (5 bases). Trimming pared 5 bases from V and 3 bases from J, leaving 11 bases between. The CDR3 covers 13 residues. Germline CDR1 is SNHLY and CDR2 is FYNNEI. The chain's CDR3 is CASSPSTDYEQYF. The CDR3 nucleotides read TGTGCCAGCAGTCCCTCGACAGACTACGAGCAGTACTTC.

This clone showed up just a few times. The rearrangement links TRBV7-3 to TRBJ1-5; D possibly corresponds to TRBD1 (6 bases). The CDR3 runs to 15 residues. Deletions cut 5 bases from V and 3 bases from J, with 14 bases between. Germline-derived CDR1 and CDR2 are SGHTA and FQGTGA. CDR3 protein: CASSPWGGPNQPQHF. CDR3 sequence (DNA): TGTGCCAGCAGCCCCTGGGGGGGCCCCAATCAGCCCCAGCATTTT.

This sequence joins TRBV20-1 and TRBJ2-7, with a weak D call TRBD2 (5 bases). The V gene lost 6 bases and the J gene lost 4 bases, with 10 bases spanning the gap. The V gene's germline CDR1 is DFQATT and CDR2 SNEGSKA (reference sequence). The CDR3 has 11 amino acids. The CDR3 nucleotides are TGCAGTGCGAGGGCGGAGTACGAGCAGTACTTC. It specifies CSARAEYEQYF.

This sequence joins TRBV5-4 and TRBJ1-1; 10 bases match TRBD1. This CDR3 is built from 15 residues. V gave up 4 bases and J gave up 7 bases; unmatched junction bases: 10. The germline V gene has CDR1 SGHNT and CDR2 YYREEE (reference sequence). The CDR3 here is CASSLRDRGNYEAFF. CDR3 nucleotide sequence: TGTGCCAGCAGCCTAAGGGACAGGGGAAACTATGAAGCTTTCTTT.

V usage is TRBV19 and J usage is TRBJ2-5, with a possible D match to TRBD2 (6 bases). There are 14 residues in the CDR3. Trimming cost V 7 bases and J 3 bases, with 15 bases left between them. Looked up from germline, CDR1 is LNHDA and CDR2 is SQIVND (reference sequence). The CDR3 here is CASNSGVMEETQYF. The CDR3 bases are TGTGCCAGTAATTCGGGGGTCATGGAAGAGACCCAGTACTTC. Combining the CDR3 with reference TRBV19 and TRBJ2-5 gives the whole variable domain DGGITQSPKYLFRKEGQNVTLSCEQNLNHDAMYWYRQDPGQGLRLIYYSQIVNDFQKGDIAEGYSVSREKKESFPLTVTSAQKNPTAFYLCASNSGVMEETQYFGPGTRLLVL.

In this sample, this clone turned up once. This chain links TRBV28 with TRBJ1-2; D remains ambiguous. Germline assignment: CDR1 MDHEN and CDR2 SYDVKM. The CDR3 contains 13 residues. V lost 3 bases and J lost 9, with 14 bases in between. CDR3 protein: CASSFGGSRSYTF. CDR3 nucleotide sequence: TGTGCCAGCAGTTTCGGAGGGTCTAGGAGCTACACCTTC.

This clone was seen a single time. CDR3 protein: CASSGQVGSPANEQFF. CDR3 in DNA: TGTGCCAGCAGTGGACAGGTCGGGTCCCCTGCCAATGAGCAGTTCTTC. The chain recombines TRBV28 with TRBJ2-1; 7 bases fit TRBD1. V lost 5 bases to trimming and J lost 6 bases; unmatched junction nucleotides: 13. The CDR3 runs to 16 residues. Germline V gives CDR1 MDHEN, CDR2 SYDVKM.

The V and J genes are TRBV24-1 and TRBJ2-1; TRBD2 aligns across 10 bases. Germline V gene lookup returns CDR1 KGHDR and CDR2 SFDVKD. The CDR3 contains 15 residues. The trim removed 4 bases at V and 4 bases at J, leaving 3 bases unmatched. The chain's CDR3 is CATSEASGGYNEQFF. Written as DNA, the CDR3 is TGTGCCACCAGTGAGGCTAGCGGGGGTTACAATGAGCAGTTCTTC.

The J gene is TRBJ1-4, the V gene TRBV13, with 8 bases that match TRBD1. The germline V gene encodes CDR1 PRHDT and CDR2 FYEKMQ (reference sequence). J was trimmed by 4 bases and V by 4 bases; bases with no gene match: 5. The CDR3 has 15 residues. DNA for the CDR3: TGTGCCAGCAGCTCCGGGACAGGACTTAATGAAAAACTGTTTTTT. Translating gives CASSSGTGLNEKLFF. Together with reference TRBV13 and TRBJ1-4, the CDR3 gives the full variable domain: AAGVIQSPRHLIKEKRETATLKCYPIPRHDTVYWYQQGPGQDPQFLISFYEKMQSDKGSIPDRFSAQQFSDYHSELNMSSLELGDSALYFCASSSGTGLNEKLFFGSGTQLSVL.

The V gene is TRBV5-1, the J gene TRBJ2-5; TRBD1 aligns across 10 bases. CDR1 and CDR2 from the germline V gene are SGHRS and YFSETQ. This CDR3 has 12 residues. J gave up 5 bases and V 7 bases, and 2 bases lay outside the gene matches. Written as DNA, the CDR3 is TGCGCCAGCCGGACAGGGGGTGAGACCCAGTACTTC. Its protein product is CASRTGGETQYF. The full variable domain, in which reference TRBV5-1 and TRBJ2-5 provide the parts outside the CDR3, is KAGVTQTPRYLIKTRGQQVTLSCSPISGHRSVSWYQQTPGQGLQFLFEYFSETQRNKGNFPGRFSGRQFSNSRSEMNVSTLELGDSALYLCASRTGGETQYFGPGTRLLVL.

This clone has only one observation. V and J are TRBV6-6 and TRBJ1-3; D unclear. The CDR3 is 13 amino acids. Trimming stripped 10 bases from V and 0 bases from J, with 10 bases between. CDR1 MNHNY and CDR2 SVGAGI come from the germline V gene (reference sequence). CDR3 amino acids: CATSVGSGNTIYF. The CDR3 DNA sequence: TGTGCCACTTCGGTCGGCTCTGGAAACACCATATATTTT.

The chain has TRBV25-1 and TRBJ2-7; 7 bases match TRBD1. The CDR3 sequence is 14 residues long. Germline V gene data show CDR1 as MGHDK and CDR2 as SYGVNS. With 0 bases clipped from V and 9 bases from J, the junction kept 8 bases outside the gene matches. The CDR3 loop reads CASSEYKGAERQYF. In nucleotides, the CDR3 is TGTGCCAGCAGTGAATATAAGGGGGCGGAACGGCAGTACTTC.

The chain uses TRBV2 and TRBJ2-1, with 10 bases matching TRBD1. This CDR3 is 22 amino acids long. V lost 9 bases and J lost 0; bases outside the gene matches: 26. Germline V gene lookup returns CDR1 SNHLY and CDR2 FYNNEI. This CDR3 is CASCGDRGSLDRDRSSYNEQFF. Here the CDR3 DNA reads TGTGCCAGTTGTGGGGACAGGGGTTCACTAGACCGAGACCGTAGCTCCTACAATGAGCAGTTCTTC.

The rearrangement joins TRBV9 to TRBJ2-5; D is possibly TRBD2 (6 bases). V lost 4 bases and J lost 7, with 17 bases in between. Germline V CDR1 and CDR2: SGDLS, YYNGEE. This CDR3 spans 14 amino acids. The CDR3 sequence is CASSRDWGSGTQYF. The CDR3 DNA is TGTGCCAGCAGCCGGGACTGGGGTTCTGGGACCCAGTACTTC.

This rearrangement joins TRBV5-1 to TRBJ2-2, with a possible D match to TRBD2 (5 bases). The CDR3 contains 17 residues. Deletions cut 1 base from V and 0 bases from J, with 13 bases between. CDR1 SGHRS and CDR2 YFSETQ come from the germline V gene. CDR3 protein: CASSLSGYRANTGELFF. The CDR3 bases are TGCGCCAGCAGCTTGTCGGGGTATCGGGCGAACACCGGGGAGCTGTTTTTT.

V usage is TRBV29-1 and J usage is TRBJ2-7, with D possibly TRBD1 on 5 matching bases. Germline CDR1 and CDR2: SQVTM and ANQGSEA. Trimming stripped 6 bases from V and 3 bases from J, with 15 bases between. The CDR3 spans 13 residues. The CDR3 DNA sequence: TGCAGCGTGCGAACTGGGCAGGGCTACGAGCAGTACTTC. Residues: CSVRTGQGYEQYF.

The V gene is TRBV10-3, the J gene TRBJ2-3, with 10 bases fitting TRBD2. The V and J ends lost 3 bases and 0 bases, in that order; junction bases with no gene match: 0. This CDR3 is built from 15 residues. The germline gives CDR1 ENHRY, CDR2 SYGVKD. CDR3 nucleotides: TGTGCCATCAGTGAACTAGCGGGGAGCACAGATACGCAGTATTTT. Encoded protein: CAISELAGSTDTQYF.

The V gene is TRBV28, the J gene TRBJ1-2; a weak D match, TRBD1 (5 bases). CDR3 length: 16 residues. Trimming stripped 1 base from V and 8 bases from J, with 20 bases between. Per germline, CDR1 MDHEN and CDR2 SYDVKM. CDR3 sequence: CASSLLTRAQGRGYTF. In DNA, the CDR3 is TGTGCCAGCAGTTTATTGACTAGGGCTCAGGGAAGGGGCTACACCTTC.

The chain recombines TRBV28 with TRBJ1-1; D is possibly TRBD1 (6 bases). The CDR3 runs to 14 residues. Germline V gene lookup returns CDR1 MDHEN and CDR2 SYDVKM. Trimming cost V 2 bases and J 4 bases, with 11 bases left between them. This CDR3 reads CASSLRGGGTEAFF. The CDR3 DNA follows: TGTGCCAGCAGTTTAAGGGGGGGCGGCACTGAAGCTTTCTTT.